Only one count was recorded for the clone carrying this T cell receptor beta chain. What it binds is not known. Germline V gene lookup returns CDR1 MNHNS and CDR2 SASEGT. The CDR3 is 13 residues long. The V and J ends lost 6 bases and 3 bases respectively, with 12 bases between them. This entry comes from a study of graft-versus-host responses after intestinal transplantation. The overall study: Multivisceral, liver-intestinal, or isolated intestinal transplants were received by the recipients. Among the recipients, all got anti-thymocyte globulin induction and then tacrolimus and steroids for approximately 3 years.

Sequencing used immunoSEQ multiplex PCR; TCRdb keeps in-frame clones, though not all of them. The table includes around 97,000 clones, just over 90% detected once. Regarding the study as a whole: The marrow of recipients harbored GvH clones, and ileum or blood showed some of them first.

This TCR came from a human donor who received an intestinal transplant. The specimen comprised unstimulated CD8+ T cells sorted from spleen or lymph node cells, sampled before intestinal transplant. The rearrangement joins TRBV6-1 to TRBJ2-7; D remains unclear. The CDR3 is CASSSQVLYEQYF. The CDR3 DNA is TGTGCCAGCAGCTCCCAGGTTCTCTACGAGCAGTACTTC.